The rows below give T cell receptor beta chains drawn from one sample of a study of OX40 agonist ivuxolimab in advanced cancers. Some clones are missing from TCRdb's copy, which holds only in-frame ones; the method was immunoSEQ multiplex PCR. This table holds tens of thousands of clones, 91% found once. This material consisted of CD4+ or CD8+ T cells sorted from blood, taken in a trial of the OX40 agonist ivuxolimab. The receptors derive from an adult with an advanced solid tumor such as melanoma, head and neck, liver or kidney cancer. Each CDR3 is given with its conserved first and last residue. The order of the fields is V gene, D gene, clone size, J gene, CDR3 DNA, CDR3 protein. D genes are given only for firm matches. Clone size is given for some rows only: seen once, a few or many times, or a class if the clone is expanded.

>TRBV9|TRBD1|NA|TRBJ1-6
TGTGCCAGCAGCATCGACGGAGACAGGGTTTCACCCCTCCACTTT
CASSIDGDRVSPLHF
>TRBV18|NA|NA|TRBJ2-3
TGTGCCAGCTCATCCGACAGGACCGTCAGCACAGATACGCAGTATTTT
CASSSDRTVSTDTQYF
>TRBV6-6|TRBD1|NA|TRBJ2-4
TGTGCCAGCAGTACTGGGACAGCCGGCAGGAACATTCAGTACTTC
CASSTGTAGRNIQYF
>TRBV11-2|NA|NA|TRBJ2-3
TGTGCCAGCAGCTTAGTGACCGGCACAGATACGCAGTATTTT
CASSLVTGTDTQYF
>TRBV2|NA|NA|TRBJ1-1
TGTGCCAGCAGTGAAGGTGGACGGTCGAACACTGAAGCTTTCTTT
CASSEGGRSNTEAFF
>TRBV5-4|NA|NA|TRBJ1-2
TGTGCCAGCAGCTTGGGACAGGAGTACACCTTC
CASSLGQEYTF
>TRBV6-1|TRBD2|NA|TRBJ2-7
TGTGCCAGCAGCCCGGGAGGTTTCTCCTACGAGCAGTACTTC
CASSPGGFSYEQYF
>TRBV7-2|NA|NA|TRBJ1-5
TGTGCCAGCAGCAACAGAGGTGGACAGCCCCAGCATTTT
CASSNRGGQPQHF
>TRBV16|NA|NA|TRBJ2-3
TGTGCCAGCAGCCAATTGGCCCGGCGGACAGATACGCAGTATTTT
CASSQLARRTDTQYF
>TRBV10-3|TRBD2|NA|TRBJ2-7
TGTGCCATCAGACCGGGACTAGCGGGTGTGAGCTATTCTGCATCCTACGAGCAGTACTTC
CAIRPGLAGVSYSASYEQYF
>TRBV7-2|TRBD2|NA|TRBJ2-7
TGTGCCAGCAGCTCTAGCGGGGGGGTATACGAGCAGTACTTC
CASSSSGGVYEQYF
>TRBV18|TRBD1|NA|TRBJ2-7
TGTGCCAGCTCACCACGGGGACAGGCTATCTACGAGCAGTACTTC
CASSPRGQAIYEQYF
>TRBV28|TRBD1|NA|TRBJ1-2
TGTGCCAGCAGTCAAATCAAGACAGGGTTCAATGGCTACACCTTC
CASSQIKTGFNGYTF
>TRBV30|NA|NA|TRBJ2-7
TGTGCCTGGAGGGGCATGCACTACGAGCAGTACTTC
CAWRGMHYEQYF
>TRBV7-2|TRBD2|NA|TRBJ2-3
TGTGCCAGCAGCGAGGGACTAGCGGGAGGCACAGATACGCAGTATTTT
CASSEGLAGGTDTQYF
>TRBV28|NA|NA|TRBJ2-3
TGTGCCAGCAGTTTAGCGGGCAGCACAGATACGCAGTATTTT
CASSLAGSTDTQYF
>TRBV10-2|NA|NA|TRBJ2-2
TGCGCCAGCAGTTTCAGTCTCGGGGAGCTGTTTTTT
CASSFSLGELFF
>TRBV19|NA|NA|TRBJ2-5
TGTGCCAGTAGTAGTAGGGGGACTGTGGCCCAGTACTTC
CASSSRGTVAQYF
>TRBV6-1|TRBD2|NA|TRBJ2-2
TGTGCCAGCAGTGTAGCGGGGGGCACCGGGGAGCTGTTTTTT
CASSVAGGTGELFF
>TRBV7-2|NA|few|TRBJ1-5
TGTGCCAGCAGCGATATGAGGGATAGCAATCAGCCCCAGCATTTT
CASSDMRDSNQPQHF
>TRBV6-6|NA|NA|TRBJ2-1
TGTGCCAGCAGACCTGACCAGTACAATGAGCAGTTCTTC
CASRPDQYNEQFF
>TRBV27|TRBD2|NA|TRBJ2-3
TGTGCCGCTAGACTAGCGGGGACAGATACGCAGTATTTT
CAARLAGTDTQYF
>TRBV30|NA|NA|TRBJ2-2
TGTGCCTGGAGTCCCCCGTTGGGGACGGGCGGGGAGCTGTTTTTT
CAWSPPLGTGGELFF
>TRBV19|NA|NA|TRBJ1-2
TGTGCCAGTAGGCCCACCGCCAAGAATAACTATGGCTACACCTTC
CASRPTAKNNYGYTF
>TRBV7-9|NA|NA|TRBJ2-7
TGTGCCAGCAGCCGAACAGGGCCCTACGAGCAGTACTTC
CASSRTGPYEQYF
>TRBV12-5|NA|NA|TRBJ1-5
TGTGCTAGTGGTTTGGTACTTTTCCCCCAGGGGAATAGCAATCAGCCCCAGCATTTT
CASGLVLFPQGNSNQPQHF
>TRBV7-2|NA|once|TRBJ1-3
TGTGCCAGCAGCCTAATACCCCCGGAGTCTGGAAACACCATATATTTT
CASSLIPPESGNTIYF
>TRBV2|NA|NA|TRBJ1-3
TGTGCCAGCAGTGGAGGACTCTTCTCTGGAAACACCATATATTTT
CASSGGLFSGNTIYF
>TRBV18|NA|once|TRBJ1-4
TGTGCCAGCTCACCTAGGATCCCTAATGAAAAACTGTTTTTT
CASSPRIPNEKLFF
>TRBV11-2|NA|NA|TRBJ1-1
TGTGCCAGCAGTGTGGGGGGAAACACTGAAGCTTTCTTT
CASSVGGNTEAFF
>TRBV25-1|NA|NA|TRBJ2-7
TGTGCCAGCAGTGGGTCACCGTCCTACGAGCAGTACTTC
CASSGSPSYEQYF
>TRBV19|NA|NA|TRBJ2-1
TGTGCCAGTAGTATTCCGGAATACAATGAGCAGTTCTTC
CASSIPEYNEQFF
>TRBV28|NA|NA|TRBJ1-6
TGTGCCAGCAACAGACGGAATAATTCACCCCTCCACTTT
CASNRRNNSPLHF
>TRBV5-6|TRBD2|NA|TRBJ2-3
TGTGCCAGCGGGACTAGCCCTATGGATACGCAGTATTTT
CASGTSPMDTQYF
>TRBV30|TRBD2|once|TRBJ2-1
TGTGCCTGGAGTGTAGCCCGCACTAGCGGGGGGGGCAATGAGCAGTTCTTC
CAWSVARTSGGGNEQFF
>TRBV5-1|TRBD2|NA|TRBJ2-3
TGCGCCAGCAGCTTGGATGGGACTAGCGGCATCACAGATACGCAGTATTTT
CASSLDGTSGITDTQYF
>TRBV2|NA|NA|TRBJ2-3
TGTGCCAGCAGTGCGGTGGCTAGCGATGAAGATACGCAGTATTTT
CASSAVASDEDTQYF
>TRBV14|NA|NA|TRBJ2-3
TGTGCCAGCAGCCCAATCCCAACAGGGCCATTCACAGATACGCAGTATTTT
CASSPIPTGPFTDTQYF
>TRBV21-1|NA|NA|TRBJ2-7
TGTGCCAGCAGCAAAGGGGTCTCGTCGGGACTAGCGGGAGTGCTGTACTTC
CASSKGVSSGLAGVLYF
>TRBV6-5|NA|NA|TRBJ1-4
TGTGCCAGCAGTTACTCCGGGCAGGGGTTTGAAAAACTGTTTTTT
CASSYSGQGFEKLFF
>TRBV7-2|TRBD1|NA|TRBJ1-1
TGTGCCAGCAGCACTCGGACAGGGAACACTGAAGCTTTCTTT
CASSTRTGNTEAFF
>TRBV6-1|TRBD1|NA|TRBJ1-4
TGTGCCAGCAGTGAAGCGGGAACAGGGGGTGTATTTGAAAAACTGTTTTTT
CASSEAGTGGVFEKLFF